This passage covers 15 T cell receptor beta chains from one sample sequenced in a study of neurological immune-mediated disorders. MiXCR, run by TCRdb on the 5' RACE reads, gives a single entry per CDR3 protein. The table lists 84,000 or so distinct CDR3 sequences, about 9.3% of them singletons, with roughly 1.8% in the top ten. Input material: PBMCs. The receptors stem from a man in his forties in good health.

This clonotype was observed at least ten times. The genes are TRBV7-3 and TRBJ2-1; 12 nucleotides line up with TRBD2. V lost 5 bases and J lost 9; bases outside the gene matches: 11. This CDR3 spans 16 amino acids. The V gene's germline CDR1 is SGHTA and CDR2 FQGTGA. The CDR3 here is CASSRRTSGVSGEQFF. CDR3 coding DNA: TGTGCCAGCAGCCGCCGGACTAGCGGGGTCTCTGGTGAGCAGTTCTTC.

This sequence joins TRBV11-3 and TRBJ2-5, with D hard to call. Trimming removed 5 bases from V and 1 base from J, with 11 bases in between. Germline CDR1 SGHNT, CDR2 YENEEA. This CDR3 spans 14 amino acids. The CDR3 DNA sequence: TGTGCCAGCAGCGCCCCAGGAATCCAAGAGACCCAGTACTTC. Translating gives CASSAPGIQETQYF.

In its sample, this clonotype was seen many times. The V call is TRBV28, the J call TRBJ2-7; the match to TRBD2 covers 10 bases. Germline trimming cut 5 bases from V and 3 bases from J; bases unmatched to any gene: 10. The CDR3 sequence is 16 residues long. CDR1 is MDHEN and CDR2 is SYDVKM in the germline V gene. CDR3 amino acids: CASSTLAGRSIYEQYF. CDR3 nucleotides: TGTGCCAGCAGTACACTAGCGGGGCGTAGTATCTACGAGCAGTACTTC.

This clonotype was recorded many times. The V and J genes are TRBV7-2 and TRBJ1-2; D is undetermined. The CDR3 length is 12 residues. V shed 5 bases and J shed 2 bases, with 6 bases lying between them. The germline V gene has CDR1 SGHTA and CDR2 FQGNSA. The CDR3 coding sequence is TGTGCCAGCAGCGGGCGAAACTATGGCTACACCTTC. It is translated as CASSGRNYGYTF.

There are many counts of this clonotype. CDR3 DNA sequence: TGCGCCAGCAGCTCCAAACAGGGCCTAGAGGACGAGCAGTACTTC. Protein product: CASSSKQGLEDEQYF. The chain recombines TRBV5-1 with TRBJ2-7, with D possibly being TRBD1 (6 bases). Germline CDR1 reads SGHRS; CDR2 reads YFSETQ. This CDR3 has 15 residues. The ends were cut back, 3 bases at V and 5 bases at J, with 18 bases in the middle.

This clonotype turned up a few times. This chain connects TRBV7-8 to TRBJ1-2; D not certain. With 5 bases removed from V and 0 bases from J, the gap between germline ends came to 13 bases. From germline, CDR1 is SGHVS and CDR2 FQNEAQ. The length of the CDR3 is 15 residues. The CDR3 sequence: CASSPGALSNYGYTF. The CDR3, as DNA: TGTGCCAGCAGCCCAGGCGCTCTTTCTAACTATGGCTACACCTTC. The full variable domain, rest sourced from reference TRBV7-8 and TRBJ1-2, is GAGVSQSPRYKVAKRGQDVALRCDPISGHVSLFWYQQALGQGPEFLTYFQNEAQLDKSGLPSDRFFAERPEGSVSTLKIQRTQQEDSAVYLCASSPGALSNYGYTFGSGTRLTVV.

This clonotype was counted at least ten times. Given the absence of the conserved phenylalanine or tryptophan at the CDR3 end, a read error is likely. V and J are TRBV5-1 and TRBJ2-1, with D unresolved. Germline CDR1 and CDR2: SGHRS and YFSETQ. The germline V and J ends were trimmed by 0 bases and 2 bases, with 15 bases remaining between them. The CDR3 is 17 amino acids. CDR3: CASSLDHRGATYNEQFL. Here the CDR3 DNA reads TGCGCCAGCAGCTTGGACCACCGCGGCGCCACCTACAATGAGCAGTTCTTA.

The CDR3 region has the DNA TGTGCCAGCAGCTTAGAGGCTAGCGGGGAAGATGAGCAGTTCTTC. Protein: CASSLEASGEDEQFF. This chain links TRBV7-6 with TRBJ2-1; 9 positions agree with TRBD2. The CDR3 is 15 residues long. Trimming removed 1 base from V and 8 bases from J; junction bases left unmatched: 6. CDR1 is SGHVS and CDR2 is FNYEAQ in the germline V gene.

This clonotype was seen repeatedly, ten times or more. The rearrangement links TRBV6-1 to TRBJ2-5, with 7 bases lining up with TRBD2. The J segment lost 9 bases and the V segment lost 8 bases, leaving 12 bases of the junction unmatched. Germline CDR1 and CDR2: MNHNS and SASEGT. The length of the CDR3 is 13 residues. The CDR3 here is CASLGGGSPAQYF. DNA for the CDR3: TGTGCCAGCTTAGGTGGCGGGAGCCCGGCCCAGTACTTC.

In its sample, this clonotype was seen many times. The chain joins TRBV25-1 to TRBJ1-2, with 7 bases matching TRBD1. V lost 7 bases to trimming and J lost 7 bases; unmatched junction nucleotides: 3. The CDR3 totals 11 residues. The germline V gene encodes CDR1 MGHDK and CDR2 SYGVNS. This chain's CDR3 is CASMRQGGYTF. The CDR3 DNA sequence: TGTGCCAGCATGAGACAGGGTGGCTACACCTTC.

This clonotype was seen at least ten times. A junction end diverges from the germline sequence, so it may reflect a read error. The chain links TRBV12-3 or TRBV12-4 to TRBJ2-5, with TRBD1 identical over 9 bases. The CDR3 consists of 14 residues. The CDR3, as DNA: TGTGCCAGCACCCGGACAGGGGTCCAAAAGACCCAGTACTTC. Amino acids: CASTRTGVQKTQYF.

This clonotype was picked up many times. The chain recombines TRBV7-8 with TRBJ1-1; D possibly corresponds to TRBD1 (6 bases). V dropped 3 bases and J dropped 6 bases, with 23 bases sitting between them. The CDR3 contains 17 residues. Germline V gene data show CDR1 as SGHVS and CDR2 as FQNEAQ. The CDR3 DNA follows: TGTGCCAGCAGCTTTCTGGGGGCGGGGGTCGGTGGATCTGAAGCTTTCTTT. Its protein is CASSFLGAGVGGSEAFF.

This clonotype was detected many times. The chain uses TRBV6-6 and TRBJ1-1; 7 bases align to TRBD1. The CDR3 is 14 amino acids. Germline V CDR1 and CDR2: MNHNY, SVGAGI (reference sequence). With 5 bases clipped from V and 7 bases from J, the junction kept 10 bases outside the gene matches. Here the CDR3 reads CASSLDRVKGEAFF. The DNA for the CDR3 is TGTGCCAGCAGTCTAGACAGGGTTAAAGGTGAAGCTTTCTTT.

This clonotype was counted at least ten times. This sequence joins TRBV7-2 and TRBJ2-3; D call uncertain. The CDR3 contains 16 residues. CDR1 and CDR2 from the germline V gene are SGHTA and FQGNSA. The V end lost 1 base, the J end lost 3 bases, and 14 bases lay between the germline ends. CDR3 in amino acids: CASSLVWGLRTDTQYF. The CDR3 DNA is TGTGCCAGCAGCTTAGTTTGGGGTCTTAGGACAGATACGCAGTATTTT. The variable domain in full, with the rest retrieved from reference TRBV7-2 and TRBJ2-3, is GAGVSQSPSNKVTEKGKDVELRCDPISGHTALYWYRQSLGQGLEFLIYFQGNSAPDKSGLPSDRFSAERTGGSVSTLTIQRTQQEDSAVYLCASSLVWGLRTDTQYFGPGTRLTVL.

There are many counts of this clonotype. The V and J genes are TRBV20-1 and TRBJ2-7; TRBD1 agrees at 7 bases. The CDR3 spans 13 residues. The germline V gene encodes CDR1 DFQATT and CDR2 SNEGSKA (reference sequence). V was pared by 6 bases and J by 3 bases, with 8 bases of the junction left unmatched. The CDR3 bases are TGCAGTGCCCCACAGGGGAATAACTACGAGCAGTACTTC. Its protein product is CSAPQGNNYEQYF.